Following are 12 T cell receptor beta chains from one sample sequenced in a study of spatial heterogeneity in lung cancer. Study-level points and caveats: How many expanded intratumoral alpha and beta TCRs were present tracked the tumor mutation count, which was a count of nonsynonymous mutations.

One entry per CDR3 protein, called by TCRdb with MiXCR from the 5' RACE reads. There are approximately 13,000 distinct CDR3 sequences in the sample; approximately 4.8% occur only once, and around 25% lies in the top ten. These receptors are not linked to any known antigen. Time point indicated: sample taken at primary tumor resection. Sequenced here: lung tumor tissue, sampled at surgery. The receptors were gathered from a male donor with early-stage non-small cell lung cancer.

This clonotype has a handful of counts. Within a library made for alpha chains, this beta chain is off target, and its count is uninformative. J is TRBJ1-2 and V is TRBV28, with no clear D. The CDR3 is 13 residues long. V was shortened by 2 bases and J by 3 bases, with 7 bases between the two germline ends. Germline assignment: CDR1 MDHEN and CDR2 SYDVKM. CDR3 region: CASSLSTDYGYTF. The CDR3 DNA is TGTGCCAGCAGTTTAAGTACAGACTATGGCTACACCTTC.

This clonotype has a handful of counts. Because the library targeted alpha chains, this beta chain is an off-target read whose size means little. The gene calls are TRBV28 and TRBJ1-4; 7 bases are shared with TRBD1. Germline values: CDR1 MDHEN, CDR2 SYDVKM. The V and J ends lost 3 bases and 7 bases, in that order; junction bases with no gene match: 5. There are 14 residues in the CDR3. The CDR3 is CASSFSGGGEKLFF. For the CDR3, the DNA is TGTGCCAGCAGTTTTTCAGGGGGGGGTGAAAAACTGTTTTTT.

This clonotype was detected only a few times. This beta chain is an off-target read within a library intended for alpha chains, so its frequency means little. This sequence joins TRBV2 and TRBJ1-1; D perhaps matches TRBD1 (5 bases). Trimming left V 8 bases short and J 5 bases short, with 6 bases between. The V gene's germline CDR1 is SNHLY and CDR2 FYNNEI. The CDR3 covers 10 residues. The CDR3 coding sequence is TGTGCCAGCGGGGGTACTGAAGCTTTCTTT. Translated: CASGGTEAFF.

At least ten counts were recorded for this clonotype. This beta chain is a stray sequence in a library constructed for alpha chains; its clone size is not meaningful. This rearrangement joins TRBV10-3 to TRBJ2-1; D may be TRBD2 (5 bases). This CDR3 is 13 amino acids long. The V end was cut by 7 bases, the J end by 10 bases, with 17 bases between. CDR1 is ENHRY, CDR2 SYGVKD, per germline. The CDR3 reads CAIKKTELGEQFF. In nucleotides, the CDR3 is TGTGCCATCAAAAAGACCGAACTAGGGGAGCAGTTCTTC.

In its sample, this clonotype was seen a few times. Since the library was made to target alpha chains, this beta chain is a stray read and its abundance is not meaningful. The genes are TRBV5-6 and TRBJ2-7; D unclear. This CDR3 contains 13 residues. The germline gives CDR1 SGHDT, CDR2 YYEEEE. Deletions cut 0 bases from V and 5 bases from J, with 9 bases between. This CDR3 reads CASSLGLRNEQYF. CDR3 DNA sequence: TGTGCCAGCAGCTTGGGGTTGAGAAACGAGCAGTACTTC.

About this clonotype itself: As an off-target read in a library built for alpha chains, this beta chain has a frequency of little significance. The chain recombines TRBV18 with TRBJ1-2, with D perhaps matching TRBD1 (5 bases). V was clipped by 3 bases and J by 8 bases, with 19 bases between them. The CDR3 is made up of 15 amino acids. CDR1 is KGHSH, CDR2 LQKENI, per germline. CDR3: CASSPGPQGPPGYTF. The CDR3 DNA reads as TGTGCCAGCTCACCCGGACCTCAGGGACCCCCCGGCTACACCTTC.

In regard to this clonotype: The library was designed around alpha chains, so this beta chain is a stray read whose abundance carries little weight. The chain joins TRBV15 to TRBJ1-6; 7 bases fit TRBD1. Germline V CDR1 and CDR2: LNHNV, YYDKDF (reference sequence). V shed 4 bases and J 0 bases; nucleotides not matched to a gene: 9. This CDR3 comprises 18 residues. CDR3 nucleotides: TGTGCCACCAGCAAGCCCCAGGGGGGGACCTCCTATAATTCACCCCTCCACTTT. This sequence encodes CATSKPQGGTSYNSPLHF. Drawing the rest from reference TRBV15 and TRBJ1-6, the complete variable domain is DAMVIQNPRYQVTQFGKPVTLSCSQTLNHNVMYWYQQKSSQAPKLLFHYYDKDFNNEADTPDNFQSRRPNTSFCFLDIRSPGLGDTAMYLCATSKPQGGTSYNSPLHFGNGTRLTVT.

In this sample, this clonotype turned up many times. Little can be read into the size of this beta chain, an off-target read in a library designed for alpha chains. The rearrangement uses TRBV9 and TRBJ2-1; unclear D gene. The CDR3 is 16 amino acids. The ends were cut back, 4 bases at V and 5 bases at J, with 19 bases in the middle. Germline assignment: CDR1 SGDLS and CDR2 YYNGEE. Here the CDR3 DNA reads TGTGCCAGCAGCCGAGGCCTCCATGCGAAGGACAATGAGCAGTTCTTC. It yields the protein CASSRGLHAKDNEQFF.

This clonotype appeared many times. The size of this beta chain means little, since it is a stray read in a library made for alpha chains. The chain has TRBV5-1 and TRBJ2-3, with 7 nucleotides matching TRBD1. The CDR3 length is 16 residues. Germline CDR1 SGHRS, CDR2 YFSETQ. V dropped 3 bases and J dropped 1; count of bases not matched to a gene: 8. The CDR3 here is CASSWSTGVGTDTQYF. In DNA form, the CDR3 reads TGCGCCAGCAGCTGGAGTACAGGGGTGGGCACAGATACGCAGTATTTT.

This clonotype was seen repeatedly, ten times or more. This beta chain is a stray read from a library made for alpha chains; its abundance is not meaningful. The CDR3, as DNA: TGCGCCAGCAGCTGGATAGACAGGGGGAACACTGAAGCTTTCTTT. Translating it yields CASSWIDRGNTEAFF. This rearrangement joins TRBV5-1 to TRBJ1-1; TRBD1 agrees at 8 bases. The CDR3 contains 15 residues. Germline V gene lookup returns CDR1 SGHRS and CDR2 YFSETQ. V gave up 3 bases and J gave up 1 base; unmatched junction bases: 5.

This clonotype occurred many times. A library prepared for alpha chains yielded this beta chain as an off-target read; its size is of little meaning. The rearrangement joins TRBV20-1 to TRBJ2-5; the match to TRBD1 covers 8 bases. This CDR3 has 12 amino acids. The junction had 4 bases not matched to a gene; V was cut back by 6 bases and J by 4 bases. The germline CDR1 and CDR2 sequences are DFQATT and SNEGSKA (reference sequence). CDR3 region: CSALDRVETQYF. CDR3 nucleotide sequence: TGCAGTGCCCTGGACAGGGTAGAGACCCAGTACTTC.

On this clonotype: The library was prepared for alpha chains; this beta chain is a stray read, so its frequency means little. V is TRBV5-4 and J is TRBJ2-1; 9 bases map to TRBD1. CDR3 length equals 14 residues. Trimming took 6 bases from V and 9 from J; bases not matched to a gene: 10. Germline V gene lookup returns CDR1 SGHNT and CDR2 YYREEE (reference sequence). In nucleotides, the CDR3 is TGTGCCAGCACAACAGGGGGCGCGTCTGTTGAGCAGTTCTTC. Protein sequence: CASTTGGASVEQFF.